These 30 T cell receptor beta chains were all obtained from the same sample, sequenced in a study of cytomegalovirus exposure and HLA in healthy donors. The PCR employed 60 Vbeta primers together with 13 Jbeta primers. This table comes from immunoSEQ multiplex PCR, and its TCRdb copy is limited to in-frame clones, with some not included. The sample lists roughly 100,000 clones, 77% occurring once. Sequenced input: PBMCs. These receptors were collected from a male donor in good health and CMV-seropositive.

This clone was observed a few times. This chain links TRBV29-1 with TRBJ2-5; D is perhaps TRBD2 (6 bases). The germline V gene has CDR1 SQVTM and CDR2 ANQGSEA. V was cut by 5 bases and J by 7 bases, with 14 bases left in between. This CDR3 is built from 12 residues. The CDR3 coding sequence is TGCAGCGTTAATACGGGGCGGGGGACCCAGTACTTC. This codes for CSVNTGRGTQYF.

The V call is TRBV11-1, the J call TRBJ2-3; TRBD1 agrees at 7 bases. Germline trimming cut 5 bases from V and 5 bases from J; bases unmatched to any gene: 13. CDR1 and CDR2 (germline): SGHAT, FQDESV (reference sequence). The CDR3 extends over 16 amino acids. This CDR3 is CASSGDRVPGRDTQYF. The CDR3 DNA sequence: TGTGCCAGCAGCGGCGACAGGGTCCCGGGAAGAGATACGCAGTATTTT.

The gene calls are TRBV28 and TRBJ2-7, with TRBD2 identical over 7 bases. Trimming took 4 bases from V and 5 from J; bases not matched to a gene: 8. This CDR3 has 14 amino acids. CDR1 MDHEN and CDR2 SYDVKM come from the germline V gene. CDR3 sequence reads: CASSSPGRNDEQYF. DNA for the CDR3: TGTGCCAGCAGTTCCCCCGGGAGGAACGACGAGCAGTACTTC.

The rearrangement uses TRBV28 and TRBJ1-2; TRBD1 matches 9 bases. Germline-derived CDR1 and CDR2 are MDHEN and SYDVKM. Trimming removed 8 bases from V and 6 bases from J; junction bases left unmatched: 16. CDR3 length equals 16 residues. The CDR3 DNA sequence: TGTGCCAGCCACGGACAGGGGAGAGGTGAGCAGGATGGCTACACCTTC. Its protein product is CASHGQGRGEQDGYTF.

The genes are TRBV28 and TRBJ1-2, with TRBD1 matching 7 bases. Germline assignment: CDR1 MDHEN and CDR2 SYDVKM. This CDR3 comprises 16 residues. V lost 5 bases, J lost 2 bases, and 11 bases stayed unmatched. The CDR3 region is CASSLRTGRANYGYTF. CDR3 DNA sequence: TGTGCCAGCAGTCTAAGGACAGGCCGCGCGAACTATGGCTACACCTTC.

In the case of this clone: A junction boundary mismatches the germline segment, possibly from a read error. The J gene is TRBJ2-5, the V gene TRBV2, with a tentative D call TRBD1 (5 bases). The CDR3 sequence is 11 residues long. Per germline, CDR1 SNHLY and CDR2 FYNNEI. The CDR3 is CASSAEGDRHF. As DNA, the CDR3 is TGTGCCAGCAGTGCAGAAGGGGATCGTCACTTC.

The chain links TRBV19 to TRBJ2-1; TRBD1 aligns across 9 bases. The CDR3 covers 13 residues. CDR1 and CDR2 from the germline V gene are LNHDA and SQIVND (reference sequence). The trim removed 5 bases at V and 9 bases at J, leaving 5 bases unmatched. Written as DNA, the CDR3 is TGTGCCAGTAGTTCTGTGACAGGGGGTGAGCAGTTCTTC. Protein: CASSSVTGGEQFF.

The count of this clone is one. The CDR3 DNA reads TGTGCCAGCAGCTCGAGGCCCTCAGGGTACACCGGGGAGCTGTTTTTT. The encoded protein is CASSSRPSGYTGELFF. V is TRBV7-2 and J is TRBJ2-2; maybe TRBD1 (5 bases). CDR1 is SGHTA and CDR2 is FQGNSA in the germline V gene. There are 16 residues in the CDR3. The V end was cut by 4 bases, the J end by 3 bases, with 15 bases between.

The J gene is TRBJ1-2, the V gene TRBV19, with 7 bases aligning to TRBD1. CDR3 length equals 12 residues. V lost 7 bases, J lost 5 bases, and 4 bases stayed unmatched. Germline CDR1 reads LNHDA; CDR2 reads SQIVND (reference sequence). CDR3 loop: CASKGRGYGYTF. The CDR3, as DNA: TGTGCCAGTAAGGGCAGGGGGTATGGCTACACCTTC.

The chain uses TRBV10-2 and TRBJ2-7; D is possibly TRBD2 (5 bases). The CDR3 has 12 residues. Germline V gene sequence: CDR1 WSHSY, CDR2 SAAADI. The V and J ends lost 5 bases and 3 bases respectively, with 8 bases between them. The DNA for the CDR3 is TGCGCCAGCAGTACGGAGGACTACGAGCAGTACTTC. It codes for CASSTEDYEQYF.

V is TRBV1 and J is TRBJ1-6; TRBD1, the table's D call, lacks a check against the DNA. TRBV1 constitutes a pseudogene. The CDR3 has 15 amino acids. CDR3 nucleotide sequence: TGCACCAGCAGCCACAGGGGGCAATTAAGTTCACCCCTCCACTTT. It yields the protein CTSSHRGQLSSPLHF.

The chain couples TRBV7-9 to TRBJ2-5; D may be TRBD1 (6 bases). Germline lookup yields CDR1 SEHNR and CDR2 FQNEAQ (reference sequence). The V end was cut by 6 bases, the J end by 2 bases, with 13 bases between. This CDR3 is built from 14 residues. CDR3 in amino acids: CASRLTGSQETQYF. Here the CDR3 DNA reads TGTGCCAGCAGGCTGACAGGTTCTCAAGAGACCCAGTACTTC. Using reference TRBV7-9 and TRBJ2-5 for the parts outside the CDR3, the full variable domain is DTGVSQNPRHKITKRGQNVTFRCDPISEHNRLYWYRQTLGQGPEFLTYFQNEAQLEKSRLLSDRFSAERPKGSFSTLEIQRTEQGDSAMYLCASRLTGSQETQYFGPGTRLLVL.

This clone was detected only a few times. The chain uses TRBV7-6 and TRBJ2-1; D possibly corresponds to TRBD2 (5 bases). V lost 2 bases and J 6 bases, leaving 14 bases between the germline ends. Germline assignment: CDR1 SGHVS and CDR2 FNYEAQ. The CDR3 length is 15 residues. CDR3 region: CASSLRGEGLNEQFF. In DNA form, the CDR3 reads TGTGCCAGCAGCTTACGGGGTGAGGGCCTCAATGAGCAGTTCTTC.

This CDR3 reads CASKSSTGQGYGYTF. The CDR3 nucleotides read TGCGCCAGCAAGTCCTCAACGGGACAGGGCTATGGCTACACCTTC. This sequence joins TRBV5-1 and TRBJ1-2; 9 bases align to TRBD1. The CDR3 has 15 amino acids. Germline values: CDR1 SGHRS, CDR2 YFSETQ. The junction had 10 bases not matched to a gene; V was cut back by 6 bases and J by 4 bases.

This clone showed up just a few times. The genes are TRBV5-4 and TRBJ1-1; D remains ambiguous. CDR1 is SGHNT and CDR2 is YYREEE in the germline V gene (reference sequence). V lost 1 base and J 7 bases, leaving 8 bases between the germline ends. This CDR3 spans 12 amino acids. The CDR3 DNA is TGTGCCAGCAGCTTGTCGGGATATGAAGCTTTCTTT. Its translation is CASSLSGYEAFF.

The chain recombines TRBV27 with TRBJ2-7, with D perhaps matching TRBD2 (5 bases). Between the trimmed V and J ends, which lost 4 bases and 12 bases, there was a span of 13 bases. Per the germline V gene, CDR1 is MNHEY and CDR2 is SMNVEV (reference sequence). CDR3 length: 11 amino acids. CDR3 coding DNA: TGTGCCAGCAGTTACGGGTTAGAGGGGTACTTC. Amino acids: CASSYGLEGYF.

This chain joins TRBV5-4 and TRBJ2-3; D is perhaps TRBD2 (6 bases). The CDR3 spans 15 residues. V lost 1 base to trimming and J lost 2 bases, with 11 bases between them. CDR1 is SGHNT, CDR2 YYREEE, per germline (reference sequence). CDR3: CASSLIGRNTDTQYF. The CDR3, as DNA: TGTGCCAGCAGCTTGATCGGGAGAAACACAGATACGCAGTATTTT. The whole variable domain, filled in from reference TRBV5-4 and TRBJ2-3, reads ETGVTQSPTHLIKTRGQQVTLRCSSQSGHNTVSWYQQALGQGPQFIFQYYREEENGRGNFPPRFSGLQFPNYSSELNVNALELDDSALYLCASSLIGRNTDTQYFGPGTRLTVL.

The chain joins TRBV7-3 to TRBJ1-2; perhaps TRBD1 as D (6 bases). The CDR3 runs 14 residues. V lost 5 bases and J 5 bases, leaving 15 bases between the germline ends. CDR1 SGHTA and CDR2 FQGTGA come from the germline V gene. CDR3 nucleotides: TGTGCCAGCAGCCCGACCAATACAGGGTATGGCTACACCTTC. Protein sequence: CASSPTNTGYGYTF.

As DNA, the CDR3 is TGTGCCAGCAGCTTACGACTACGACTAACTAGCTCCTACAATGAGCAGTTCTTC. It encodes CASSLRLRLTSSYNEQFF. J is TRBJ2-1 and V is TRBV7-2; D may be TRBD2 (5 bases). The CDR3 length is 18 residues. Per germline, CDR1 SGHTA and CDR2 FQGNSA. V lost 2 bases to trimming and J lost 0 bases, with 17 bases between them.

The chain has TRBV10-1 and TRBJ1-1; D not certain. Deletions cut 7 bases from V and 3 bases from J, with 9 bases between. Per the germline V gene, CDR1 is WNHNN and CDR2 is SYGVQD (reference sequence). The CDR3 sequence is 12 residues long. The CDR3 protein is CASTRCHTEAFF. The CDR3, as DNA: TGCGCCAGCACGAGGTGTCACACTGAAGCTTTCTTT.

The chain is built from TRBV27 and TRBJ1-1; TRBD1 is a possible D gene (6 bases). Germline CDR1 reads MNHEY; CDR2 reads SMNVEV (reference sequence). The CDR3 extends over 16 amino acids. The V end lost 5 bases, the J end lost 0 bases, and 16 bases lay between the germline ends. The CDR3 DNA reads as TGTGCCAGCAGTCGATGGACAGCTTTCATGAACACTGAAGCTTTCTTT. The encoded protein is CASSRWTAFMNTEAFF.

The chain couples TRBV4-1 to TRBJ2-7; TRBD2 matches 7 bases. CDR3 size: 16 residues. CDR1 is MGHRA and CDR2 is YSYEKL in the germline V gene. J lost 3 bases, V lost 0 bases, and 8 bases had no gene match. The CDR3 nucleotides read TGCGCCAGCAGCCAAGAGGGGAGGGGTGTCTACTACGAGCAGTACTTC. Residues: CASSQEGRGVYYEQYF.

The rearrangement uses TRBV7-3 and TRBJ2-1, with D maybe TRBD2 (5 bases). The CDR3 consists of 13 residues. Germline V CDR1 and CDR2: SGHTA, FQGTGA. V was pared by 7 bases and J by 8 bases, with 15 bases between. The CDR3 sequence: CASTSWPGDEQFF. In DNA form, the CDR3 reads TGTGCCAGCACCTCGTGGCCCGGGGATGAGCAGTTCTTC.

V usage is TRBV29-1 and J usage is TRBJ1-2; D perhaps matches TRBD1 (6 bases). V was clipped by 1 base and J by 9 bases, with 9 bases between them. The length of the CDR3 is 11 residues. The germline V gene encodes CDR1 SQVTM and CDR2 ANQGSEA. Here the CDR3 reads CSVEGGGSYTF. Written as DNA, the CDR3 is TGCAGCGTTGAAGGAGGGGGTAGCTACACCTTC.

V usage is TRBV4-3 and J usage is TRBJ2-2; no firm D call. The CDR3 has 15 residues. The germline V and J ends were trimmed by 1 base and 7 bases, with 13 bases remaining between them. CDR1 is LGHNA, CDR2 YSLEER, per germline. CDR3 coding DNA: TGCGCCAGCAGCCAAGGCCGCCGAACGGTCGGGGAGCTGTTTTTT. It is translated as CASSQGRRTVGELFF.

V and J are TRBV5-1 and TRBJ1-2, with 9 bases identical to TRBD1. The CDR3 totals 14 residues. Germline CDR1 is SGHRS and CDR2 is YFSETQ. V was clipped by 2 bases and J by 7 bases; unmatched bases: 6. The CDR3 DNA reads TGCGCCAGCAGCTTACGGGACAGGGCGTCTGGCTACACCTTC. Amino acid sequence: CASSLRDRASGYTF.

The CDR3 DNA follows: TGTGCCAGCAGCCCAGCAGGGACTAGCCTTAACACCGGGGAGCTGTTTTTT. Residues: CASSPAGTSLNTGELFF. The rearrangement joins TRBV7-2 to TRBJ2-2; 9 positions match TRBD2. Per the germline V gene, CDR1 is SGHTA and CDR2 is FQGNSA. J gave up 2 bases and V 5 bases, and 9 bases lay outside the gene matches. CDR3 size: 17 residues.

Concerning this clone: The same CDR3 is also encoded by other DNA sequences in this sample. The CDR3 sequence is CASSLGSSGSYNEQFF. Written as DNA, the CDR3 is TGCGCCAGCAGCTTGGGGAGTAGCGGGAGTTACAATGAGCAGTTCTTC. The J gene is TRBJ2-1, the V gene TRBV5-1; 9 bases align to TRBD2. In germline, CDR1 is SGHRS, CDR2 YFSETQ. The CDR3 is 16 amino acids. The trim removed 0 bases at V and 4 bases at J, leaving 5 bases unmatched.

The CDR3 bases are TGCGCCAGCAGCTTGGGAGTGGTATTTAGCACAGATACGCAGTATTTT. Residues: CASSLGVVFSTDTQYF. The chain carries TRBV5-1 and TRBJ2-3; no clear D gene. The CDR3 sequence is 16 residues long. From germline, CDR1 is SGHRS and CDR2 YFSETQ. V lost 0 bases and J 0 bases, leaving 11 bases between the germline ends.

This clone has just one count. The chain joins TRBV6-4 to TRBJ2-1, with 8 nucleotides matching TRBD2. The V gene end was trimmed by 0 bases and the J gene end by 4 bases; junction bases not matched to a gene: 2. Germline CDR1 MRHNA, CDR2 SNTAGT. The CDR3 is 15 residues long. CDR3 loop: CASSDSAGEYNEQFF. CDR3 nucleotide sequence: TGTGCCAGCAGTGACTCAGCGGGAGAATACAATGAGCAGTTCTTC.